This record covers a single TCR beta chain. The data were taken from a study of graft-versus-host responses after intestinal transplantation. The V and J ends lost 6 bases and 4 bases, in that order; junction bases with no gene match: 7. CDR3 length: 13 residues. Clones were sequenced by immunoSEQ multiplex PCR, and TCRdb holds only the in-frame ones, with some missing. The repertoire holds 25,000 to 30,000 clones, with over 85% as singletons. This receptor was taken from a human patient who received an intestinal transplant, so some T cells may come from the graft donor. This sample comprised PBMCs, obtained approximately 30 days after intestinal transplant. V gene TRBV5-3 combines with J gene TRBJ2-7, with 7 positions matching TRBD1. TRBV5-3 is identified as an open reading frame with a role that is uncertain. The CDR3 DNA sequence: TGTGCCAGAACCGACAGGGAATTTTACGAGCAGTACTTC. This translates into CARTDREFYEQYF.